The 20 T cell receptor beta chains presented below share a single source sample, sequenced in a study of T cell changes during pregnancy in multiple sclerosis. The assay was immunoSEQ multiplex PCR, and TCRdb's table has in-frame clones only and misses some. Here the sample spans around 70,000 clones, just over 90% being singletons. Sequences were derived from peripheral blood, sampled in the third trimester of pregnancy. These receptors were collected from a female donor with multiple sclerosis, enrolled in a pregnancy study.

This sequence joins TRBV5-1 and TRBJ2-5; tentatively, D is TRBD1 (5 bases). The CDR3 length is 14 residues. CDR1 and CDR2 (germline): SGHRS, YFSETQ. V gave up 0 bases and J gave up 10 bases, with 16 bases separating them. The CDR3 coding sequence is TGCGCCAGCAGCTTGGGAGATCAGGGTATTAGCCAGTACTTC. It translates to CASSLGDQGISQYF.

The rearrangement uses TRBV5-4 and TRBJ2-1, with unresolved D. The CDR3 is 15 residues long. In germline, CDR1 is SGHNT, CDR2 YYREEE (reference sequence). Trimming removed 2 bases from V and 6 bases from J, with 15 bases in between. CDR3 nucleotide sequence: TGTGCCAGCAGCTTCCCGACCCGGGTAGTCAATGAGCAGTTCTTC. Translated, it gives CASSFPTRVVNEQFF.

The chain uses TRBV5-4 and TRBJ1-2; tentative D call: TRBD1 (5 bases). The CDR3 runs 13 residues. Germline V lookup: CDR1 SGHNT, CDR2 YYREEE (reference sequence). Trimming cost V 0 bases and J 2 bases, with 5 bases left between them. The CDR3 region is CASSLEGNYGYTF. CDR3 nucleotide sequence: TGTGCCAGCAGCTTGGAGGGGAACTATGGCTACACCTTC.

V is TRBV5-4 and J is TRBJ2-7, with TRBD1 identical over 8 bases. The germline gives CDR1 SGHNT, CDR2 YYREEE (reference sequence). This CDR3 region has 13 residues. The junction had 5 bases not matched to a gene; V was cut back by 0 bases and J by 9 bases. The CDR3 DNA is TGTGCCAGCAGCTTGGACAGGGGGTTCGGGCAGTACTTC. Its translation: CASSLDRGFGQYF.

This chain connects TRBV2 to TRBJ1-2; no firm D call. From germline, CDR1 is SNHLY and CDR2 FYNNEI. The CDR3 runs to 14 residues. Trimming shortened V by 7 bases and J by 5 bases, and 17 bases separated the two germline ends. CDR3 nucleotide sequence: TGTGCCAGCAATCGGGAGGCAGGAGATTATGGCTACACCTTC. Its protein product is CASNREAGDYGYTF.

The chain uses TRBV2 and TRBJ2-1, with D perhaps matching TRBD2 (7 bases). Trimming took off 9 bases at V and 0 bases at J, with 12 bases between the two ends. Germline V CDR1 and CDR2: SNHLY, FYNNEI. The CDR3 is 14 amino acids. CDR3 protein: CASPGGRSYNEQFF. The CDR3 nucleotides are TGTGCCAGTCCGGGGGGCCGCTCCTACAATGAGCAGTTCTTC.

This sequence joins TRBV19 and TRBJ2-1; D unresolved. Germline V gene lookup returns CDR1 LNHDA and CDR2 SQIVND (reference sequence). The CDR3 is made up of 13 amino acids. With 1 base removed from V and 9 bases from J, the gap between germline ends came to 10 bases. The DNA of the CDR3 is TGTGCCAGTAGTATAGTTGGGTGGGCTGAGCAGTTCTTC. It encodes CASSIVGWAEQFF. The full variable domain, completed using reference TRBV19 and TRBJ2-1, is DGGITQSPKYLFRKEGQNVTLSCEQNLNHDAMYWYRQDPGQGLRLIYYSQIVNDFQKGDIAEGYSVSREKKESFPLTVTSAQKNPTAFYLCASSIVGWAEQFFGPGTRLTVL.

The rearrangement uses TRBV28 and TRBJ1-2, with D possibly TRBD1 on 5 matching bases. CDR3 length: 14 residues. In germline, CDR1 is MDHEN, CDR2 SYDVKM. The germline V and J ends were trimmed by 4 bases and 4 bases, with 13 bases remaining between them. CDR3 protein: CASSSGWGGYGYTF. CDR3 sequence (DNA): TGTGCCAGCAGTTCGGGGTGGGGGGGCTATGGCTACACCTTC.

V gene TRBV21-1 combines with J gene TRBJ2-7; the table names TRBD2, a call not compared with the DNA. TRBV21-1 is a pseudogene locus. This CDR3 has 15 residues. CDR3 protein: CASGRGDRRTYEQYF. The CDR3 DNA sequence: TGTGCCAGCGGTCGGGGGGATAGAAGGACCTACGAGCAGTACTTC.

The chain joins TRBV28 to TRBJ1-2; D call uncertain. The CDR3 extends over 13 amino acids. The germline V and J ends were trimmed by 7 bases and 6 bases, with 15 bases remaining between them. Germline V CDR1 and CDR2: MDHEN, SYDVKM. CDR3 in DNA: TGTGCCAGCACTCCGGCGGCCACTCATGGCTACACCTTC. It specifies CASTPAATHGYTF.

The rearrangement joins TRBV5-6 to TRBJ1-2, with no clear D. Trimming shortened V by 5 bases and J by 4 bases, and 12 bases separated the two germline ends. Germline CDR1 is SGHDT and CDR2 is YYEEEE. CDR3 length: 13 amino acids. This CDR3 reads CASSRTPPYGYTF. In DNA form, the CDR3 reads TGTGCCAGCAGTCGCACACCGCCCTATGGCTACACCTTC. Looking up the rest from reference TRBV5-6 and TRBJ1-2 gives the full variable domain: DAGVTQSPTHLIKTRGQQVTLRCSPKSGHDTVSWYQQALGQGPQFIFQYYEEEERQRGNFPDRFSGHQFPNYSSELNVNALLLGDSALYLCASSRTPPYGYTFGSGTRLTVV.

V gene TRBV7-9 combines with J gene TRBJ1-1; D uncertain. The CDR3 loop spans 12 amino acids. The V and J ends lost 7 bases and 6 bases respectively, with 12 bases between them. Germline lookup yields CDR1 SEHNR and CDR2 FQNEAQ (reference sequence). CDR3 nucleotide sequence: TGTGCCAGCAAACTCCTCGTGGCTGAAGCTTTCTTT. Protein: CASKLLVAEAFF.

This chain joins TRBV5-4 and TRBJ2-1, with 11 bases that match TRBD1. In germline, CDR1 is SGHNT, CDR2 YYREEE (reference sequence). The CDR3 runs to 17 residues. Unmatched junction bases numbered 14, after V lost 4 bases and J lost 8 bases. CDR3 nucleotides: TGTGCCAGCAGCCCCGACGCCGGGACAGGGGGTTGGTATGAGCAGTTCTTC. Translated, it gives CASSPDAGTGGWYEQFF.

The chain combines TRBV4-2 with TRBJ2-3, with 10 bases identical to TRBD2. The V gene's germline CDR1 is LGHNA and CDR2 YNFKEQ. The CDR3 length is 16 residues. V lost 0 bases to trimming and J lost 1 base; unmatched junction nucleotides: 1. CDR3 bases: TGTGCCAGCAGCCAAGATCTAGCGGGGGGCACAGATACGCAGTATTTT. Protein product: CASSQDLAGGTDTQYF.

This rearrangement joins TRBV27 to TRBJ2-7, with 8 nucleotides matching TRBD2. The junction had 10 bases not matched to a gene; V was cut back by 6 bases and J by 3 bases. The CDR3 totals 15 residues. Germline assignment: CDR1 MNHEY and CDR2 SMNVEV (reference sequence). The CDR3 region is CASSRLGGGSYEQYF. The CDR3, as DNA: TGTGCCAGCAGCCGGCTCGGGGGGGGCAGCTACGAGCAGTACTTC.

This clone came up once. The DNA of the CDR3 is TGTGCCAGCAGATTGGGCCCGAACACCGGGGAGCTGTTTTTT. Encoded protein: CASRLGPNTGELFF. The chain recombines TRBV28 with TRBJ2-2, with unresolved D. V was shortened by 6 bases and J by 0 bases, with 8 bases between the two germline ends. This CDR3 spans 14 amino acids. The V gene's germline CDR1 is MDHEN and CDR2 SYDVKM.

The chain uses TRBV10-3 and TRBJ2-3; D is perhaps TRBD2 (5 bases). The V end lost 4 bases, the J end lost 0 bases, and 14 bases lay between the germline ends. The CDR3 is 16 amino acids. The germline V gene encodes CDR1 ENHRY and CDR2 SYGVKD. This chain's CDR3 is CAISGLALTSTDTQYF. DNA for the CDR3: TGTGCCATCAGTGGTTTAGCGCTTACTAGCACAGATACGCAGTATTTT.

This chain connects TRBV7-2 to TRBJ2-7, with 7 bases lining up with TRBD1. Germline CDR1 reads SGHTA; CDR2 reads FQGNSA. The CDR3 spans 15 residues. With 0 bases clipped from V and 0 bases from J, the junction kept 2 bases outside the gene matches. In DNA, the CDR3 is TGTGCCAGCAGCTTAGCCTGGGACAGCTCCTACGAGCAGTACTTC. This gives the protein CASSLAWDSSYEQYF.

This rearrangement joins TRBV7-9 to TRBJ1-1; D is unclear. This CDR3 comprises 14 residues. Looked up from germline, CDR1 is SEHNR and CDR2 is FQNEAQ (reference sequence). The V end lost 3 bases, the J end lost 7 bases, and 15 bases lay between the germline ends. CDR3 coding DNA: TGTGCCAGCAGCTTCAACCGAAACCCACTTGAAGCTTTCTTT. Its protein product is CASSFNRNPLEAFF.

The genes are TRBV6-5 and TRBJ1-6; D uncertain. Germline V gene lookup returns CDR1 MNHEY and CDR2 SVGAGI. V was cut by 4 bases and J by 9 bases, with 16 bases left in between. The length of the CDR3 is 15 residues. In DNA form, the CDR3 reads TGTGCCAGCAGTTCCCAACACCTTTCCCCTTCACCCCTCCACTTT. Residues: CASSSQHLSPSPLHF.